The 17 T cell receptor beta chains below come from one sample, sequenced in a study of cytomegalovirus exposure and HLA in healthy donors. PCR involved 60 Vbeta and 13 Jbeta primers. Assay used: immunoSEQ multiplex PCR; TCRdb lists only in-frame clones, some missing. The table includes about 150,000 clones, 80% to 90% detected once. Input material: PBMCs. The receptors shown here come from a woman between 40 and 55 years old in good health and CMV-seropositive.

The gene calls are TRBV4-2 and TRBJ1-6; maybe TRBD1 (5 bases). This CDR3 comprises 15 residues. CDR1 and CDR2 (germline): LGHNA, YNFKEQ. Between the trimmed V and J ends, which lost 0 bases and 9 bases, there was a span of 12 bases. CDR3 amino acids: CASSQETGGGSPLHF. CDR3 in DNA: TGTGCCAGCAGCCAAGAAACCGGCGGGGGTTCACCCCTCCACTTT.

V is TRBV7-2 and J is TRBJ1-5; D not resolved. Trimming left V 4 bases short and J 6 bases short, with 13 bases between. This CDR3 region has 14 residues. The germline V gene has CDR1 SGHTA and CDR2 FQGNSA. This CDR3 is CASSSIPLSQPQHF. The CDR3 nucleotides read TGTGCCAGCAGCTCCATTCCCCTTAGTCAGCCCCAGCATTTT.

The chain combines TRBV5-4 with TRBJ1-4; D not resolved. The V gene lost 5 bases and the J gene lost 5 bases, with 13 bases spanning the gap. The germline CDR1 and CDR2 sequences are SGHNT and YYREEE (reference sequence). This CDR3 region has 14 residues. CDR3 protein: CASSSRGSNEKLFF. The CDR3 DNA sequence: TGTGCCAGCAGTTCGCGCGGTTCCAATGAAAAACTGTTTTTT.

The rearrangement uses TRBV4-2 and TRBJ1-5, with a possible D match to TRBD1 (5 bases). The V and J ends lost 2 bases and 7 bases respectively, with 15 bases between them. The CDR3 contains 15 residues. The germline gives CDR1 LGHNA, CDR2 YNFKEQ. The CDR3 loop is CASSQRIQGDQPQHF. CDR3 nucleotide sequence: TGTGCCAGCAGCCAAAGGATTCAGGGCGACCAGCCCCAGCATTTT.

The CDR3 here is CAWSVLAGGPETQYF. The CDR3 DNA sequence: TGTGCCTGGAGTGTACTTGCGGGAGGGCCCGAGACCCAGTACTTC. The genes are TRBV30 and TRBJ2-5; 9 nucleotides line up with TRBD2. This CDR3 is built from 15 residues. Germline CDR1 reads GTSNPN; CDR2 reads SVGIG (reference sequence). The ends lost 0 bases at V and 5 bases at J; junction bases unmatched: 7. Full variable domain (missing parts from reference TRBV30 and TRBJ2-5): SQTIHQWPATLVQPVGSPLSLECTVEGTSNPNLYWYRQAAGRGLQLLFYSVGIGQISSEVPQNLSASRPQDRQFILSSKKLLLSDSGFYLCAWSVLAGGPETQYFGPGTRLLVL.

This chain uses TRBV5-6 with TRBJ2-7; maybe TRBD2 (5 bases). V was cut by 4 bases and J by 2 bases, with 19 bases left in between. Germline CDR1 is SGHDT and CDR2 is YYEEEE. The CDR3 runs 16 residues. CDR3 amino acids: CASSPSPGKSTYEQYF. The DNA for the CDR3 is TGTGCCAGCAGCCCCAGCCCGGGGAAGAGTACCTACGAGCAGTACTTC.

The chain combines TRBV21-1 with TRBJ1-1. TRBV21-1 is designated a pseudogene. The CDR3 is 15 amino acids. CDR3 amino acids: CASSNGGPMNTEAFF. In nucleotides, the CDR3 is TGTGCCAGCAGCAACGGGGGTCCCATGAACACTGAAGCTTTCTTT.

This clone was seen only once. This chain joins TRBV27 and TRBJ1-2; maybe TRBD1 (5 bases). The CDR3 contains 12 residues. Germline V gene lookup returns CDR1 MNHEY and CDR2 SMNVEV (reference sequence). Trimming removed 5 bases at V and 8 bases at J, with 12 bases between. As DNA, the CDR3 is TGTGCCAGCAGTCCCAGGGTGGGCGGCTACACCTTC. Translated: CASSPRVGGYTF.

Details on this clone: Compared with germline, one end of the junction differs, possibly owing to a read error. The chain's CDR3 is CASREGLAGTGELFF. CDR3 DNA: TGTGCCAGCAGGGAAGGACTAGCGGGAACCGGGGAGCTGTTTTTT. The chain employs TRBV2 and TRBJ2-2; 12 bases line up with TRBD2. There are 15 residues in the CDR3. Germline CDR1 SNHLY, CDR2 FYNNEI.

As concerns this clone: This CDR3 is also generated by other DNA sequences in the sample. This chain's CDR3 is CASSYSGRSGANVLTF. CDR3 coding DNA: TGTGCCAGCAGTTACTCGGGCCGGTCTGGGGCCAACGTCCTGACTTTC. The rearrangement links TRBV6-5 to TRBJ2-6; D unresolved. Deletions cut 0 bases from V and 1 base from J, with 7 bases between. Germline CDR1 is MNHEY and CDR2 is SVGAGI. The CDR3 extends over 16 amino acids.

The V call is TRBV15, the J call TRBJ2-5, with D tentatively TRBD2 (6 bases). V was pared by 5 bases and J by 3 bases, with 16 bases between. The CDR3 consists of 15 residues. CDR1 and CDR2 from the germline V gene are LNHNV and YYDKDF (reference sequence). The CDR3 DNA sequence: TGTGCCACCAGCTCCCTAGCGATTTTCAAAGAGACCCAGTACTTC. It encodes CATSSLAIFKETQYF.

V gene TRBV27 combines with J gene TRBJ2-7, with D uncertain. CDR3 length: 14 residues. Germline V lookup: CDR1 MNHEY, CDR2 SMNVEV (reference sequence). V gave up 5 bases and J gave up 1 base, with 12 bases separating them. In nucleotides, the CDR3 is TGTGCCAGCAGTCACTCCCCTGTATCCTACGAGCAGTACTTC. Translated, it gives CASSHSPVSYEQYF.

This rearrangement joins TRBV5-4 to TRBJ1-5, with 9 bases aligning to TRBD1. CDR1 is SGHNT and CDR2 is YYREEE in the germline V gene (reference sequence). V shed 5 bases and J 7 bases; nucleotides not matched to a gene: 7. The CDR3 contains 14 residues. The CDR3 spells CASSKQGAGQPQHF. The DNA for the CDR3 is TGTGCCAGCAGTAAACAGGGGGCCGGACAGCCCCAGCATTTT.

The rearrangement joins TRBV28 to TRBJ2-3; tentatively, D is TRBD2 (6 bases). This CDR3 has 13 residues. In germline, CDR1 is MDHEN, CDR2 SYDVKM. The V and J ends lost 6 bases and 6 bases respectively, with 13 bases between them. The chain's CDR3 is CASRPSASDTQYF. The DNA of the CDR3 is TGTGCCAGCAGGCCTAGCGCTTCCGATACGCAGTATTTT.

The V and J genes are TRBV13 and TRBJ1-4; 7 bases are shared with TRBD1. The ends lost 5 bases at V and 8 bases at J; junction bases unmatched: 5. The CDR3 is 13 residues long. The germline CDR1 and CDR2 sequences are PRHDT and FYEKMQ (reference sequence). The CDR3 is CASSTTGVEKLFF. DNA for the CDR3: TGTGCCAGCAGCACCACAGGGGTGGAAAAACTGTTTTTT.

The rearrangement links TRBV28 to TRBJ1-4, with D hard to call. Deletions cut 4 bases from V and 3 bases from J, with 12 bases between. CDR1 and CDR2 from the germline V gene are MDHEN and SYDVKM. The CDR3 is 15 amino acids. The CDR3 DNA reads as TGTGCCAGCAGTTCAATACGGCAGGCTAATGAAAAACTGTTTTTT. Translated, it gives CASSSIRQANEKLFF.

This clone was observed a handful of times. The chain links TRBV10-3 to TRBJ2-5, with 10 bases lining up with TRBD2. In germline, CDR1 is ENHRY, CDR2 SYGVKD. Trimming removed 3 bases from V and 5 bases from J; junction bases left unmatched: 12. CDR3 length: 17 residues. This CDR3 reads CAISEGALAGDGETQYF. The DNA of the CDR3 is TGTGCCATCAGTGAAGGGGCCCTAGCGGGGGACGGGGAGACCCAGTACTTC.